A single sample is the source of the 31 T cell receptor beta chains below, sequenced in a study of chemoradiotherapy in HPV16-positive cancers (dated by TCRdb to 2022 to 2024). Libraries were made using the immunoSEQ multiplex PCR assay. In its TCRdb copy, this immuneACCESS table keeps in-frame sequences only and misses some clones. Where compared with another copy, unresolved V genes explain less than half of these, and the others have no known cause. This sample lists about 12,000 clones; approximately 77% were detected once. The top ten clones comprise about 1.3% of the sample. The biological material was taken from a patient who underwent chemoradiotherapy. The receptors stem from a human donor with HPV-associated anogenital cancer.

The gene calls are TRBV7-2 and TRBJ2-5; TRBD1 matches at 8 bases. The J call could be wrong; TRBJ2-7 is a better fit for the DNA end. Germline V CDR1 and CDR2: SGHTA, FQGNSA. CDR3 size: 16 residues. CDR3 DNA: TGTGCCAGCAGCTCTCAATCCGGGACAGGTACCTACGAGCAGTACTTC. It yields the protein CASSSQSGTGTYEQYF.

The CDR3, as DNA: TGTGCCAGCAGCCCCCGACAGGGATGGTACGAAGCTTTCTTT. Amino acid sequence: CASSPRQGWYEAFF. The V and J genes are TRBV7-2 and TRBJ1-1; 7 nucleotides match TRBD1. The CDR3 runs 14 residues. The germline V gene encodes CDR1 SGHTA and CDR2 FQGNSA. Trimming took 5 bases from V and 8 from J; bases not matched to a gene: 11. The whole variable domain, remainder taken from reference TRBV7-2 and TRBJ1-1, is GAGVSQSPSNKVTEKGKDVELRCDPISGHTALYWYRQSLGQGLEFLIYFQGNSAPDKSGLPSDRFSAERTGGSVSTLTIQRTQQEDSAVYLCASSPRQGWYEAFFGQGTRLTVV.

This rearrangement joins TRBV7-9 to TRBJ2-3; 8 bases match TRBD1. Germline values: CDR1 SEHNR, CDR2 FQNEAQ (reference sequence). CDR3 length equals 15 residues. V lost 5 bases, J lost 2 bases, and 6 bases stayed unmatched. In DNA, the CDR3 is TGTGCCAGCAGCCACAGGGGGTCCCTCACAGATACGCAGTATTTT. This gives the protein CASSHRGSLTDTQYF.

This chain links TRBV13 with TRBJ2-1, with 7 positions matching TRBD2. This CDR3 is 15 amino acids long. Germline CDR1 reads PRHDT; CDR2 reads FYEKMQ (reference sequence). The J segment lost 4 bases and the V segment lost 5 bases, leaving 8 bases of the junction unmatched. CDR3 sequence: CASSPGGSDYNEQFF. The CDR3 DNA reads TGTGCCAGCAGCCCCGGGGGGTCGGATTACAATGAGCAGTTCTTC.

The V call is TRBV10-3, the J call TRBJ2-7, with 8 bases matching TRBD1. Losses at the gene ends were 5 bases for V and 5 bases for J; bases not matched to a gene: 8. The CDR3 is made up of 14 amino acids. Germline V gene lookup returns CDR1 ENHRY and CDR2 SYGVKD. As DNA, the CDR3 is TGTGCCATCAGTTTCGACAGGGGACGCAACGAGCAGTACTTC. This codes for CAISFDRGRNEQYF.

The genes are TRBV6-1 and TRBJ2-7, with TRBD1 identical over 10 bases. Per the germline V gene, CDR1 is MNHNS and CDR2 is SASEGT. The junction had 13 bases not matched to a gene; V was cut back by 2 bases and J by 3 bases. The CDR3 contains 18 residues. The CDR3 protein is CASSESAALRDRGYEQYF. Written as DNA, the CDR3 is TGTGCCAGCAGTGAATCTGCGGCGCTCCGGGACAGGGGCTACGAGCAGTACTTC.

This clone was counted a few times. The chain has TRBV25-1 and TRBJ2-3, with D perhaps TRBD2 (6 bases). Trimming took 3 bases from V and 1 from J, leaving 17 bases between them. The CDR3 runs 17 residues. Per the germline V gene, CDR1 is MGHDK and CDR2 is SYGVNS. The DNA of the CDR3 is TGTGCCAGCAGTGAGGTCTGGAAGGGCGGGGGCACAGATACGCAGTATTTT. This translates into CASSEVWKGGGTDTQYF.

The rearrangement links TRBV6-1 to TRBJ1-1, with a possible D match to TRBD1 (5 bases). CDR1 is MNHNS, CDR2 SASEGT, per germline. Trimming shortened V by 2 bases and J by 6 bases, and 19 bases separated the two germline ends. The CDR3 consists of 16 residues. The CDR3 nucleotides are TGTGCCAGCAGTGAAATATTCGACAGTAGTTTCGCTGAAGCTTTCTTT. Translated, it gives CASSEIFDSSFAEAFF.

The chain has TRBV7-9 and TRBJ2-1, with 7 bases that match TRBD1. Germline assignment: CDR1 SEHNR and CDR2 FQNEAQ (reference sequence). The length of the CDR3 is 15 residues. V shed 4 bases and J 9 bases; nucleotides not matched to a gene: 12. The CDR3 loop reads CASSSPGTDSIEQFF. Here the CDR3 DNA reads TGTGCCAGCAGCTCCCCCGGGACAGATTCGATTGAGCAGTTCTTC.

The V gene is TRBV7-3, the J gene TRBJ2-5, with D perhaps TRBD1 or TRBD2 (5 bases each). Per germline, CDR1 SGHTA and CDR2 FQGTGA. The CDR3 sequence is 15 residues long. With 4 bases removed from V and 5 bases from J, the gap between germline ends came to 17 bases. CDR3 nucleotide sequence: TGTGCCAGCAGCTCCACGGGGTCCTGGGGGGAGACCCAGTACTTC. As protein: CASSSTGSWGETQYF.

The chain uses TRBV12-5 and TRBJ1-1; TRBD1 matches 8 bases. Trimming at V came to 7 bases and at J to 4 bases, leaving 5 bases not matched to a gene. Germline V gene data show CDR1 as LGHNT and CDR2 as FRNRAP. The CDR3 sequence is 13 residues long. CDR3 in DNA: TGTGCTAGTGTTTCGACAGGGGTCACTGAAGCTTTCTTT. Its protein is CASVSTGVTEAFF.

V and J are TRBV7-9 and TRBJ1-1, with 8 positions matching TRBD1. Germline trimming cut 3 bases from V and 8 bases from J; bases unmatched to any gene: 8. The CDR3 covers 14 residues. Germline V gene sequence: CDR1 SEHNR, CDR2 FQNEAQ (reference sequence). Written as DNA, the CDR3 is TGTGCCAGCAGCTTGCCGGGACAGGCCCCCGAAGCTTTCTTT. The encoded protein is CASSLPGQAPEAFF.

This clone was found once. The rearrangement joins TRBV19 to TRBJ1-5; 8 bases match TRBD1. Looked up from germline, CDR1 is LNHDA and CDR2 is SQIVND (reference sequence). V dropped 7 bases and J dropped 7; count of bases not matched to a gene: 6. The CDR3 totals 13 residues. The CDR3 is CASTGQGGQPQHF. As DNA, the CDR3 is TGTGCCAGTACCGGACAGGGCGGGCAGCCCCAGCATTTT. The full variable domain, completed using reference TRBV19 and TRBJ1-5, is DGGITQSPKYLFRKEGQNVTLSCEQNLNHDAMYWYRQDPGQGLRLIYYSQIVNDFQKGDIAEGYSVSREKKESFPLTVTSAQKNPTAFYLCASTGQGGQPQHFGDGTRLSIL.

In this sample, this clone turned up a few times. The chain has TRBV27 and TRBJ1-4; 7 bases agree with TRBD1. Trimming at V came to 0 bases and at J to 7 bases, leaving 5 bases not matched to a gene. CDR1 is MNHEY, CDR2 SMNVEV, per germline (reference sequence). CDR3 length equals 15 residues. The CDR3 DNA sequence: TGTGCCAGCAGTTTATCAGTAGGGGGCGGTGAAAAACTGTTTTTT. This gives the protein CASSLSVGGGEKLFF.

V gene TRBV9 combines with J gene TRBJ2-3; D unclear. This CDR3 is built from 14 residues. CDR1 SGDLS and CDR2 YYNGEE come from the germline V gene. Between the trimmed V and J ends, which lost 1 base and 0 bases, there was a span of 6 bases. As DNA, the CDR3 is TGTGCCAGCAGCGTATTTGCGAGCACAGATACGCAGTATTTT. Amino acid sequence: CASSVFASTDTQYF.

The chain's CDR3 is CANPQGRGPRAGELFF. The CDR3 bases are TGTGCCAACCCACAAGGCAGGGGCCCTAGGGCCGGGGAGCTGTTTTTT. J is TRBJ2-2 and V is TRBV19; possibly TRBD1 for D (6 bases). Germline lookup yields CDR1 LNHDA and CDR2 SQIVND (reference sequence). The CDR3 has 16 residues. With 10 bases removed from V and 6 bases from J, the gap between germline ends came to 24 bases.

This chain joins TRBV6-6 and TRBJ2-7; 9 bases fit TRBD1. Germline values: CDR1 MNHNY, CDR2 SVGAGI (reference sequence). The V gene end was trimmed by 0 bases and the J gene end by 2 bases; junction bases not matched to a gene: 2. CDR3 length: 15 residues. The CDR3 loop is CASSYSRDRAYEQYF. CDR3 bases: TGTGCCAGCAGTTACTCCCGGGACAGGGCCTACGAGCAGTACTTC.

The rearrangement uses TRBV5-6 and TRBJ2-7; D uncertain. This CDR3 is 14 amino acids long. Germline V gene lookup returns CDR1 SGHDT and CDR2 YYEEEE. V lost 0 bases and J lost 4, with 11 bases in between. CDR3: CASSLVSRSYEQYF. The CDR3 DNA reads as TGTGCCAGCAGCTTGGTGTCCCGCTCGTACGAGCAGTACTTC.

This chain links TRBV7-6 with TRBJ2-5; TRBD1 matches 9 bases. Germline V gene data show CDR1 as SGHVS and CDR2 as FNYEAQ. CDR3 length: 16 amino acids. V gave up 5 bases and J gave up 5 bases; unmatched junction bases: 12. CDR3 nucleotides: TGTGCCAGCAGCCCCTTACAGGGGGCGCTTTTCGAGACCCAGTACTTC. Translating gives CASSPLQGALFETQYF.

This clone is a singleton in its sample. The chain has TRBV5-4 and TRBJ2-1; D might be TRBD1 (6 bases). This CDR3 region has 13 residues. V shed 1 base and J shed 4 bases, with 6 bases lying between them. CDR1 is SGHNT, CDR2 YYREEE, per germline (reference sequence). CDR3 in DNA: TGTGCCAGCAGCTTGCAGGGGTACAATGAGCAGTTCTTC. Translation: CASSLQGYNEQFF.

The gene calls are TRBV7-9 and TRBJ2-7; D is uncertain. Germline V CDR1 and CDR2: SEHNR, FQNEAQ (reference sequence). The CDR3 is made up of 17 amino acids. V dropped 2 bases and J dropped 2 bases, with 19 bases sitting between them. The CDR3 DNA follows: TGTGCCAGCAGCTTATATCAATTCGGACGATCTACCTACGAGCAGTACTTC. Protein product: CASSLYQFGRSTYEQYF.

The V call is TRBV6-5, the J call TRBJ1-1; 7 bases line up with TRBD1. The V gene's germline CDR1 is MNHEY and CDR2 SVGAGI. The CDR3 extends over 14 amino acids. V shed 6 bases and J 1 base; nucleotides not matched to a gene: 5. CDR3 coding DNA: TGTGCCAGCAGCAGAGGGACAGAGAACACTGAAGCTTTCTTT. Protein product: CASSRGTENTEAFF.

The chain combines TRBV28 with TRBJ2-7; 15 bases line up with TRBD2. The germline V gene encodes CDR1 MDHEN and CDR2 SYDVKM. This CDR3 has 15 amino acids. Trimming removed 8 bases from V and 3 bases from J; junction bases left unmatched: 5. CDR3 bases: TGTGCCAGCTGGACTAGCGGGGGGGCGGGCTACGAGCAGTACTTC. Translated, it gives CASWTSGGAGYEQYF.

This chain links TRBV9 with TRBJ2-1, with a weak D call TRBD1 (6 bases). CDR3 length equals 16 residues. Germline CDR1 SGDLS, CDR2 YYNGEE. V was trimmed by 0 bases and J by 3 bases, leaving 13 bases between them. CDR3 residues: CASSVDGSRGYNEQFF. The CDR3 coding sequence is TGTGCCAGCAGCGTAGATGGATCCAGGGGCTACAATGAGCAGTTCTTC.

This chain uses TRBV25-1 with TRBJ1-6, with 8 positions matching TRBD1. The trim removed 4 bases at V and 6 bases at J, leaving 8 bases unmatched. The length of the CDR3 is 16 residues. Germline CDR1 MGHDK, CDR2 SYGVNS. The CDR3 DNA is TGTGCCAGCAGTGGGGGCGCAGGACAGGGTAATTCACCCCTCCACTTT. It specifies CASSGGAGQGNSPLHF.

The genes are TRBV19 and TRBJ2-3; tentative D call: TRBD1 (7 bases). The CDR3 is 16 residues long. Per the germline V gene, CDR1 is LNHDA and CDR2 is SQIVND (reference sequence). The V end was cut by 5 bases, the J end by 12 bases, with 27 bases between. The CDR3 region is CASSLPTGVGGDEQYF. The CDR3 bases are TGTGCCAGTAGTTTACCAACAGGGGTTGGAGGGGACGAACAGTATTTT.

This chain joins TRBV7-8 and TRBJ1-5; D unclear. Per the germline V gene, CDR1 is SGHVS and CDR2 is FQNEAQ. This CDR3 is 17 amino acids long. V was cut by 4 bases and J by 3 bases, with 19 bases left in between. CDR3 nucleotide sequence: TGTGCCAGCAGCTCTTACCCCGGGCCCTCCTCCAATCAGCCCCAGCATTTT. Its protein product is CASSSYPGPSSNQPQHF. Full variable domain (outside the CDR3, taken from reference TRBV7-8 and TRBJ1-5): GAGVSQSPRYKVAKRGQDVALRCDPISGHVSLFWYQQALGQGPEFLTYFQNEAQLDKSGLPSDRFFAERPEGSVSTLKIQRTQQEDSAVYLCASSSYPGPSSNQPQHFGDGTRLSIL.

The chain links TRBV10-3 to TRBJ2-5, with D perhaps TRBD2 (5 bases). The germline V and J ends were trimmed by 0 bases and 11 bases, with 10 bases remaining between them. Germline values: CDR1 ENHRY, CDR2 SYGVKD. CDR3 length: 12 amino acids. CDR3 DNA: TGTGCCATCAGTGAGTCTTACGGGGAGCAGTACTTC. Its protein product is CAISESYGEQYF.

The chain employs TRBV11-3 and TRBJ2-1, with 7 bases matching TRBD1. V dropped 5 bases and J dropped 6; count of bases not matched to a gene: 7. The CDR3 extends over 14 amino acids. The V gene's germline CDR1 is SGHNT and CDR2 YENEEA. CDR3 protein: CASSPTGVGNEQFF. CDR3 nucleotide sequence: TGTGCCAGCAGCCCCACAGGGGTCGGCAATGAGCAGTTCTTC.

The gene calls are TRBV6-6 and TRBJ2-5, with D maybe TRBD1 (6 bases). CDR1 and CDR2 (germline): MNHNY, SVGAGI (reference sequence). The CDR3 has 14 amino acids. V was pared by 6 bases and J by 0 bases, with 11 bases between. DNA for the CDR3: TGTGCCAGCAGCCAACAGGGACACCAAGAGACCCAGTACTTC. This codes for CASSQQGHQETQYF.

The rearrangement uses TRBV2 and TRBJ2-1; 14 nucleotides match TRBD2. J gave up 6 bases and V 2 bases, and 3 bases lay outside the gene matches. There are 16 residues in the CDR3. The germline V gene has CDR1 SNHLY and CDR2 FYNNEI. The CDR3 sequence is CASSERLAGGGNEQFF. The CDR3 DNA sequence: TGTGCCAGCAGTGAACGACTAGCGGGGGGGGGCAATGAGCAGTTCTTC.